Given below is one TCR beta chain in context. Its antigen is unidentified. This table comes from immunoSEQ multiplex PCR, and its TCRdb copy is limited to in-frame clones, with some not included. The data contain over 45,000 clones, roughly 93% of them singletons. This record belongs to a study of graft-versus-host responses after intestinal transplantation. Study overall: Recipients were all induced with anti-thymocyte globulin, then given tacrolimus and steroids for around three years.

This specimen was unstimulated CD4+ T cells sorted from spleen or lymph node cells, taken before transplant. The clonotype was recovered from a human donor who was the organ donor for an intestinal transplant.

In DNA form, the CDR3 reads TGTGCCAGCAGTGGGGAGCCGGTGGGTGGCTACACCTTC. Its translation is CASSGEPVGGYTF. This chain connects TRBV2 to TRBJ1-2; D is unclear. Deletions cut 4 bases from V and 7 bases from J, with 13 bases between. From germline, CDR1 is SNHLY and CDR2 FYNNEI. This CDR3 spans 13 amino acids.